This T cell receptor beta chain was recorded in a study of T cells after yellow fever vaccination (dated by TCRdb to about 2019). Study-wide context: The SMART-Seq v4 Ultra Low Input RNA kit was used to prepare libraries from fractions with low cell numbers. Bulk PBMC replicates and cell subsets were isolated from blood drawn at multiple timepoints before and after both primary and secondary immunization. Bulk TCR alpha and beta repertoires were sequenced longitudinally to track T-cell clones before and after primary and booster YFV17D yellow fever vaccination. Two healthy male donors, one aged 18 to 30 and one aged 30 to 40 years, were included in the cohort. The investigation overall reported the following: A small share of clonotypes occurred in both CD4 and CD8 compartments, likely arising from convergent recombination. Computational filtering was required because FACS-sorted repertoires could contain abundant contaminating clonotypes from the bulk population. Only a couple of donors were included in the study, so the extent to which the findings can be generalized is limited. Most clones expanded after primary vaccination were re-detected after the booster (almost 98% of CD4 and 88% of CD8), suggesting broad memory maintenance. The secondary T-cell response was weaker than the primary response but faster, peaking on day 5 instead of day 15.

In the paper's terms, the treatment or condition label means: live attenuated yellow fever vaccine strain. A standard Ficoll-Paque protocol was used to isolate PBMCs from peripheral blood. CD4 and CD8 T-cell fractions were isolated with Dynabeads CD4 and CD8 positive selection kits. RNA was extracted with TriZol from bulk PBMCs, CD4 and CD8 fractions, and dextramer-positive and dextramer-negative fractions. TCR cDNA was made using 5'RACE template switching, a step that added a universal primer site and unique molecular identifiers. Priming of cDNA synthesis was performed from both the TCR alpha and TCR beta constant segments. Library amplification involved two PCR steps, and the second step added sample barcodes and sequencing adapters. Sequencing of libraries was performed on Illumina HiSeq 2500 (2x100 bp) or NovaSeq (2x150 bp). Per the original workflow: Reads were demultiplexed and collapsed into UMI consensus sequences with MIGEC, and V(D)J alignment was performed with MiXCR. Vaccine-responding clonotypes were identified with edgeR using replicate PBMC samples, with FDR below 0.01 and a log2 fold change above 5 up to day 15 being required. Each bulk clonotype received a CD4 or CD8 identity based on whether the sequenced CD4 or CD8 repertoire contained that clonotype at higher abundance. TCRdb reprocessing: public reads trimmed at Q25 with fastp, clones called with MiXCR, in-frame beta chains kept. CDR3 protein duplicates are merged, each entry listing the most common genes and DNA. TCRdb's processing, not the authors', yielded these V and J calls. The table for this sample lists about 240,000 distinct CDR3 sequences; 6% to 7.5% of them were counted only once. Clones ranked in the top ten supply roughly 0.9% of the sample.

Germline trimming amounts to 5 bases on V and 3 bases on J, with 7 as the count of junction bases outside the gene matches. The germline V gene sets CDR1 to LGHNA and CDR2 to YSLEER. Measured from the cysteine to the phenylalanine, the CDR3 is 17 residues long. The entry retains the CDR3 DNA only, 51 bases that are in frame from base 1. As concerns this clonotype: The clone's antigen remains unknown. No much larger clone is present one base from it, and per-base qualities are unavailable.

Sample: CD4+ T cells sorted from PBMCs, taken 15 days after the yellow fever booster vaccination. This TCR came from a man younger than 45 who received the YFV17D yellow fever vaccine. Recombination linked TRBV4-3 to TRBJ2-4, with TRBD2 matching 13 junction bases. The CDR3 is CASSEGLAGEVKNIQYF. The DNA sequence is TGCGCCAGCAGCGAAGGACTAGCGGGAGAAGTCAAAAACATTCAGTACTTC.